This paragraph reports one TCR beta chain. This sample was included in a study of cytomegalovirus exposure and HLA in healthy donors. The data were produced by immunoSEQ multiplex PCR, yet TCRdb's version contains in-frame clones alone and is incomplete. The data contain about 150,000 clones, more than 70% of them singletons. Germline values: CDR1 MNHEY, CDR2 SVGAGI. V was clipped by 4 bases and J by 4 bases, with 10 bases between them. This CDR3 has 13 amino acids. The clonotype originates from a human donor in good health. Sequenced material: PBMCs. V is TRBV6-5 and J is TRBJ1-2; D not resolved. DNA of the CDR3: TGTGCCAGCAGTTTGACGGGTGTCTATGGCTACACCTTC. Amino acid sequence: CASSLTGVYGYTF.